Each of the 7 T cell receptor beta chains below was sequenced from the same sample in a study of CD4 T cells in relation to SARS-CoV-2 and coronaviruses. These receptors have no known antigen. Before the COVID-19 pandemic, during about 2010-2018, CD4+ T cells were taken from unexposed donors. After about 10 days of culture, CD4+ T cells were isolated. Libraries were prepared by immunoSEQ multiplex PCR; TCRdb keeps only in-frame clonotypes and omits some of them. The sample records 9,500 to 11,000 clones, 70% to 85% being singletons. Sequencing used CD4+ T cells from PBMCs, cultured in vitro. The receptors shown here come from a human donor in good health.

The chain carries TRBV4-2 and TRBJ1-1, with 9 nucleotides matching TRBD1. This CDR3 spans 16 amino acids. Germline CDR1 reads LGHNA; CDR2 reads YNFKEQ. The ends lost 4 bases at V and 1 base at J; junction bases unmatched: 7. Here the CDR3 DNA reads TGTGCCAGCAGCCTTGGACAGGGGAGAGGGAACACTGAAGCTTTCTTT. Protein product: CASSLGQGRGNTEAFF.

The chain is built from TRBV5-6 and TRBJ1-2; no clear D gene. The length of the CDR3 is 14 residues. With 1 base removed from V and 8 bases from J, the gap between germline ends came to 15 bases. The germline V gene encodes CDR1 SGHDT and CDR2 YYEEEE. The CDR3 DNA sequence: TGTGCCAGCAGCTTGTTAGGTGGGAGTATGGGCTACACCTTC. It codes for CASSLLGGSMGYTF.

The chain uses TRBV5-8 and TRBJ2-3; D not certain. This CDR3 has 15 amino acids. The V end lost 7 bases, the J end lost 0 bases, and 15 bases lay between the germline ends. The germline CDR1 and CDR2 sequences are SGHTS and YDEGEE. The CDR3 here is CASYQATKSTDTQYF. The CDR3 bases are TGTGCCAGCTATCAAGCCACCAAAAGCACAGATACGCAGTATTTT.

As regards this clone: The identical CDR3 is also encoded by other nucleotide sequences in the sample. V gene TRBV7-2 combines with J gene TRBJ2-3; TRBD2 matches 8 bases. V shed 1 base, J shed 1 base, and the junction held 7 bases outside the gene matches. The germline V gene encodes CDR1 SGHTA and CDR2 FQGNSA. This CDR3 has 17 amino acids. The chain's CDR3 is CASSLGLAGGRTDTQYF. The CDR3 DNA is TGTGCCAGCAGCTTAGGGTTGGCGGGGGGTCGCACAGATACGCAGTATTTT.

CDR3 residues: CSVEIVKEGEKLFF. The DNA for the CDR3 is TGCAGCGTTGAAATAGTCAAGGAGGGGGAAAAACTGTTTTTT. The rearrangement uses TRBV29-1 and TRBJ1-4; possibly TRBD1 for D (5 bases). CDR3 length equals 14 residues. Germline V CDR1 and CDR2: SQVTM, ANQGSEA. The V end lost 2 bases, the J end lost 8 bases, and 15 bases lay between the germline ends. The whole variable domain, filled in from reference TRBV29-1 and TRBJ1-4, reads SAVISQKPSRDICQRGTSLTIQCQVDSQVTMMFWYRQQPGQSLTLIATANQGSEATYESGFVIDKFPISRPNLTFSTLTVSNMSPEDSSIYLCSVEIVKEGEKLFFGSGTQLSVL.

The V and J genes are TRBV5-1 and TRBJ1-1, with 9 bases fitting TRBD1. The germline CDR1 and CDR2 sequences are SGHRS and YFSETQ. The CDR3 spans 15 residues. Trimming cost V 3 bases and J 4 bases; bases outside gene matches: 7. CDR3 DNA sequence: TGCGCCAGCAGCTCGACAGGGGGATATGGCACTGAAGCTTTCTTT. It encodes CASSSTGGYGTEAFF.

The rearrangement uses TRBV18 and TRBJ1-4; the D is unclear. The germline V gene encodes CDR1 KGHSH and CDR2 LQKENI. This CDR3 region has 16 residues. The V end lost 3 bases, the J end lost 5 bases, and 16 bases lay between the germline ends. This CDR3 is CASSPRTGSANEKLFF. The CDR3, as DNA: TGTGCCAGCTCACCCCGGACGGGTTCGGCAAATGAAAAACTGTTTTTT.